This TCR beta chain was documented in a study of spatial heterogeneity in lung cancer. About the research overall: Each unique TCR and UMI combination was seen more than ten times on average in raw reads.

The CDR3 loop spans 14 amino acids. The germline V gene encodes CDR1 KGHDR and CDR2 SFDVKD. Trimming removed 5 bases from V and 5 bases from J; junction bases left unmatched: 7. Points from the study as a whole: Among blood samples, ubiquitous expanded tumor TCRs appeared more at resection than at follow-up.

TCRdb re-called the 5' RACE reads with MiXCR, one entry per CDR3 protein. The sample holds about 94,000 distinct CDR3 sequences; roughly a fifth are singletons and the top ten take 20% to 25%. Time point denoted: blood at routine non-recurrence follow-up after resection. No cells were sorted before sequencing. The whole RNA sequenced was extracted from tumor, nontumor lung or frozen PBMC. On this clonotype: The target antigen is unknown.

Source: PBMCs, taken at follow-up. The clonotype originates from a male donor with early-stage non-small cell lung cancer. The V gene is TRBV24-1, the J gene TRBJ1-1; 7 nucleotides align to TRBD1. The CDR3 DNA is TGTGCCACCAGTGGTTCACAGGGGAGGACTGAAGCTTTCTTT. It codes for CATSGSQGRTEAFF.